Included here is one T cell receptor (beta chain) sequence, with context. This entry is derived from a study of glioma-infiltrating T cells after dendritic cell vaccination. Study-wide background: Monocyte-derived dendritic cells, cultured 7 to 8 days with IL-4 and GM-CSF, were pulsed with autologous tumor lysate. At biweekly intervals, patients got three intradermal dendritic cell vaccine injections.

Germline V CDR1 and CDR2: KGHSH, LQKENI. J lost 6 bases, V lost 2 bases, and 4 bases had no gene match. This CDR3 contains 15 residues. Assay used: immunoSEQ multiplex PCR; TCRdb lists only in-frame clones, some missing. The table has about 73,000 clones, 82% seen once; the top ten hold roughly 2%. The TCR sequence derives from a human donor with glioblastoma. The sample here was blood, taken before dendritic cell vaccination. The chain joins TRBV18 to TRBJ1-5; 10 bases are shared with TRBD1. DNA for the CDR3: TGTGCCAGCTCACCAACGACAGGGGGCCGTCAGCCCCAGCATTTT. Protein: CASSPTTGGRQPQHF.